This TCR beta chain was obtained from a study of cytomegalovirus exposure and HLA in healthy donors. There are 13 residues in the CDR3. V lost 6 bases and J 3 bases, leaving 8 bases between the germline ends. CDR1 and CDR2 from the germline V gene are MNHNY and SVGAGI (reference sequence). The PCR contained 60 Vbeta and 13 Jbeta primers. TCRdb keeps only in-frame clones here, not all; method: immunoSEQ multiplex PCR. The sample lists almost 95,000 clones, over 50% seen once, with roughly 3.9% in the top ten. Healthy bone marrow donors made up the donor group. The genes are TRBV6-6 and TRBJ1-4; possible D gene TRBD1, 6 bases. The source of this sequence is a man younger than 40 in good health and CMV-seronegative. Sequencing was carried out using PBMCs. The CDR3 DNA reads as TGTGCCAGCAGAGGGGGGGCTAATGAAAAACTGTTTTTT. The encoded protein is CASRGGANEKLFF.